The rows below give T cell receptor beta chains drawn from one sample of a study of T cell responses to AZD1222 COVID-19 vaccine. Data came from immunoSEQ multiplex PCR; TCRdb stores just in-frame clones and leaves some out. The sample consists of 150,000 to 200,000 clones, approximately 90% of them appearing once. The input for sequencing was peripheral blood, taken on day 0 of AZD1222 vaccination. These TCRs come from an adult in good health. Both conserved end residues are part of each CDR3. D genes are given only for firm matches. The size field is filled for only some rows; it gives once, few, many or a size class.

TRBD2 18 - TRBJ2-5 TRBV27 CASSLHGLAGGSKETQYF TGTGCCAGCAGTTTACACGGACTAGCGGGGGGATCAAAGGAGACCCAGTACTTC
- 12 - TRBJ2-3 TRBV7-8 CASSSSTDTQYF TGTGCCAGCAGCAGCAGTACCGATACGCAGTATTTT
- 11 - TRBJ2-1 TRBV10-1 CASSEGGEQFF TGCGCCAGCAGTGAGGGTGGGGAGCAGTTCTTC
- 13 few TRBJ1-5 TRBV3-1/TRBV3-2 CASSQDRRQPQHF TGTGCCAGCAGCCAAGATAGAAGGCAGCCCCAGCATTTT
TRBD1 10 - TRBJ1-2 TRBV20-1 CSATGGGYTF TGCAGTGCCACAGGGGGGGGCTACACCTTC
- 14 once TRBJ1-5 TRBV13 CASSLGDSNQPQHF TGTGCCAGCAGCCTAGGGGATAGCAATCAGCCCCAGCATTTT
- 13 - TRBJ2-2 TRBV10-3 CAINGGTTGELFF TGTGCCATCAATGGAGGAACCACCGGGGAGCTGTTTTTT
- 12 once TRBJ1-5 TRBV27 CASSPSNQPQHF TGTGCCAGCAGCCCTAGCAATCAGCCCCAGCATTTT
TRBD1 14 - TRBJ1-4 TRBV9 CASSPGQGLEKLFF TGTGCCAGCAGCCCGGGACAGGGGTTGGAAAAACTGTTTTTT
- 15 - TRBJ1-1 TRBV9 CASSVDPGLSTEAFF TGTGCCAGCAGCGTAGACCCGGGGCTGAGCACTGAAGCTTTCTTT
- 15 - TRBJ1-4 TRBV7-2 CASSSSGRGAEKLFF TGTGCCAGCAGCAGCAGTGGGCGGGGAGCTGAAAAACTGTTTTTT
TRBD2 16 - TRBJ2-2 TRBV7-2 CASSWSGTTNTGELFF TGTGCCAGCAGCTGGAGCGGGACCACGAACACCGGGGAGCTGTTTTTT
- 17 - TRBJ2-5 TRBV4-1 CASSQVLSRLYQETQYF TGCGCCAGCAGCCAAGTCCTTAGCCGGCTGTACCAAGAGACCCAGTACTTC
TRBD2 15 - TRBJ2-3 TRBV20-1 CSASAPGGSTDTQYF TGCAGTGCTAGTGCTCCCGGGGGGAGCACAGATACGCAGTATTTT
TRBD2 16 - TRBJ2-1 TRBV5-4 CASSTSGGAFYNEQFF TGTGCCAGCAGCACGAGCGGGGGGGCGTTTTACAATGAGCAGTTCTTC
TRBD1 17 - TRBJ2-3 TRBV6-1 CASSAEEDRASTDTQYF TGTGCCAGCAGTGCCGAAGAGGACAGGGCTAGCACAGATACGCAGTATTTT
TRBD1 13 - TRBJ2-7 TRBV19 CASSMGQGYEQYF TGTGCCAGTAGTATGGGACAGGGTTACGAGCAGTACTTC